This T cell receptor beta chain was profiled in a study of T cell responses to AZD1222 COVID-19 vaccine. About the research overall: Doses given second, at about 4 or about 12 weeks, were pooled. Study findings and constraints: Sampling that yielded the repertoires occurred only after the peak T cell response.

As concerns this clone: The antigen is unknown.

V lost 1 base and J 1 base, leaving 10 bases between the germline ends. The CDR3 runs to 15 residues. Germline V gene lookup returns CDR1 SGHTA and CDR2 FQGNSA. Generated by immunoSEQ multiplex PCR, the TCRdb table keeps only in-frame clones and is missing some. The sample has approximately 130,000 clones, over 85% seen once. This receptor was taken from an adult in good health. V and J are TRBV7-2 and TRBJ2-5, with D possibly being TRBD2 (5 bases). This material consisted of peripheral blood, taken on day 0 of AZD1222 vaccination. DNA of the CDR3: TGTGCCAGCAGCTTAGGAAACCGGGGCCAAGAGACCCAGTACTTC. Its protein product is CASSLGNRGQETQYF.